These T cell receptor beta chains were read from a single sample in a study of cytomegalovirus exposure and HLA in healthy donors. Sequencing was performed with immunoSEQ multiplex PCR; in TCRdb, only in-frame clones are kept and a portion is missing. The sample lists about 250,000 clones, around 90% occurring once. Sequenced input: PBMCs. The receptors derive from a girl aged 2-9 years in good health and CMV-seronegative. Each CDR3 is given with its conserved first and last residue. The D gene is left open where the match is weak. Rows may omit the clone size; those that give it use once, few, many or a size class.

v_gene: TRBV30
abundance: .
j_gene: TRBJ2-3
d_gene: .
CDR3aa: CAWNQGRKDTQYF
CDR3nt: TGTGCCTGGAATCAGGGGCGGAAAGATACGCAGTATTTT

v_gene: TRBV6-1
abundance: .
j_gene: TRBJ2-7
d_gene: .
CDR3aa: CASSELDIYEQYF
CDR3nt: TGTGCCAGCAGTGAACTAGATATCTACGAGCAGTACTTC

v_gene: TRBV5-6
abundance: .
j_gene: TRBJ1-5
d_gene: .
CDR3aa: CASSFLGGQPQHF
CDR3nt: TGTGCCAGCAGCTTTTTAGGGGGTCAGCCCCAGCATTTT

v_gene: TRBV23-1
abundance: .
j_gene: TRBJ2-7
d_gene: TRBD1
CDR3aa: CASSPPLYRDRSYEQYF
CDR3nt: TGCGCCAGCAGTCCGCCCCTGTACCGGGACAGATCCTACGAGCAGTACTTC

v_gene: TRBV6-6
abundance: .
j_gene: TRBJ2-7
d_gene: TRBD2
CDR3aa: CASSALAGGQYEQYF
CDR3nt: TGTGCCAGCAGCGCACTAGCGGGGGGGCAGTACGAGCAGTACTTC

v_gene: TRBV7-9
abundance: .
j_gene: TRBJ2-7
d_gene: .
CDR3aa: CASSVDAGFGWYEQYF
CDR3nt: TGTGCCAGCAGCGTAGACGCCGGGTTTGGGTGGTACGAGCAGTACTTC

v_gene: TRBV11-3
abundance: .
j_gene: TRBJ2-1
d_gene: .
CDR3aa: CASSLTSSDYNEQFF
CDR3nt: TGTGCCAGCAGCTTAACGTCTAGTGATTACAATGAGCAGTTCTTC

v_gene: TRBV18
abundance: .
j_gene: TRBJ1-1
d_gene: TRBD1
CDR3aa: CASSAQGLTTEAFF
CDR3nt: TGTGCCAGCTCAGCACAGGGGCTGACCACTGAAGCTTTCTTT

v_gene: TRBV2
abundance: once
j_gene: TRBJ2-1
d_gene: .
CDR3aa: CASTTYSYNEQFF
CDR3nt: TGTGCCAGCACCACTTACTCCTACAATGAGCAGTTCTTC

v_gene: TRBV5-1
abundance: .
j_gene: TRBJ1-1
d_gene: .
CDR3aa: CASSVQLGGSEAFF
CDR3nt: TGCGCCAGCAGCGTCCAGTTGGGAGGATCTGAAGCTTTCTTT

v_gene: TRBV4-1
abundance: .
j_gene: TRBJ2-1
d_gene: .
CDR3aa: CASSQDSGGSGEQFF
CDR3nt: TGCGCCAGCAGCCAAGACTCCGGAGGGTCTGGTGAGCAGTTCTTC

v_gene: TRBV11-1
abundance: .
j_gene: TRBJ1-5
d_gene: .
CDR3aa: CASSYDGNQPQHF
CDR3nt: TGTGCCAGCAGCTACGACGGGAATCAGCCCCAGCATTTT

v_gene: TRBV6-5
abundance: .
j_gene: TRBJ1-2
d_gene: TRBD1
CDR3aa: CASSYQGAHSGYTF
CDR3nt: TGTGCCAGCAGTTATCAGGGGGCGCATAGTGGCTACACCTTC

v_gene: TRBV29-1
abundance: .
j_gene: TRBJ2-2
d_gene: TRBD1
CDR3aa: CSGTGVTGELFF
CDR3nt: TGCAGCGGGACAGGGGTAACCGGGGAGCTGTTTTTT

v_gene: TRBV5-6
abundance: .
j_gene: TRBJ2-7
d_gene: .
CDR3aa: CASSLVQTLENEQYF
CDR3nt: TGTGCCAGCAGCCTGGTTCAGACCCTAGAGAACGAGCAGTACTTC

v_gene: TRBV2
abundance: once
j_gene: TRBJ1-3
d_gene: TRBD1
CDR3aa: CASSEGQGKGNTIYF
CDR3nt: TGTGCCAGCAGTGAGGGACAGGGTAAAGGAAACACCATATATTTT

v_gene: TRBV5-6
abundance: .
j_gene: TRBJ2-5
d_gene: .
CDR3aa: CASSFKRNQETQYF
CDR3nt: TGTGCCAGCAGCTTTAAGCGAAACCAAGAGACCCAGTACTTC

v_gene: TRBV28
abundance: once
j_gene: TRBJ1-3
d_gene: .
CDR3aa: CASRGLGNTIYF
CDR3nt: TGTGCCAGCAGGGGGCTTGGAAACACCATATATTTT

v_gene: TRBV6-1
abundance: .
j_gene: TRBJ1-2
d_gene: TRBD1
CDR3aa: CASSEALYRTGGGYTF
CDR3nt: TGTGCCAGCAGTGAAGCGCTTTACAGGACAGGGGGTGGCTACACCTTC

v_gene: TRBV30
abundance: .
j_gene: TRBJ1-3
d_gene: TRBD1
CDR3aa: CAWSGQGASGNTIYF
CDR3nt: TGTGCCTGGAGCGGACAGGGGGCATCTGGAAACACCATATATTTT

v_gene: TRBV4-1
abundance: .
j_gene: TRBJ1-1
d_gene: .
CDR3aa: CARERARGNTEAFF
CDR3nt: TGCGCCAGAGAGAGGGCCAGGGGGAACACTGAAGCTTTCTTT

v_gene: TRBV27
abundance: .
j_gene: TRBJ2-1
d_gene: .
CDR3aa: CASSKIAVSPYNEQFF
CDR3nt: TGTGCCAGCAGCAAGATAGCGGTCTCCCCCTACAATGAGCAGTTCTTC

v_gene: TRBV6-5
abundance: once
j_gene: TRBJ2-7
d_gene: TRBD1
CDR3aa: CASSHSGTGDHEQYF
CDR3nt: TGTGCCAGCAGTCATTCCGGGACAGGGGACCACGAGCAGTACTTC

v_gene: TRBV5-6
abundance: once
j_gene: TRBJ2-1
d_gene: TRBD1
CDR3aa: CASSLFQGANGEQFF
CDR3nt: TGTGCCAGCAGCTTGTTTCAGGGGGCGAACGGGGAGCAGTTCTTC

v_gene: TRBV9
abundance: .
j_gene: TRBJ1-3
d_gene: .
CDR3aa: CASSARGGRIGNTIYF
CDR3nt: TGTGCCAGCAGCGCAAGAGGAGGGAGGATCGGAAACACCATATATTTT

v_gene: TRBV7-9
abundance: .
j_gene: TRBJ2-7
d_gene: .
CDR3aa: CASSLGSYEQYF
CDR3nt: TGTGCCAGCAGCTTAGGGAGCTACGAGCAGTACTTC

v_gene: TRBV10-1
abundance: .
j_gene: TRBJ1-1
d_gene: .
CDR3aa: CASSEGGGDTEAFF
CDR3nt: TGCGCCAGCAGTGAGGGCGGCGGAGACACTGAAGCTTTCTTT

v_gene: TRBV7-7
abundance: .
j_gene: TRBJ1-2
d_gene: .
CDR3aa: CASSSQPTKVREHGYTF
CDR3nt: TGTGCTAGCAGCTCACAACCCACAAAGGTTAGGGAGCATGGCTACACCTTC

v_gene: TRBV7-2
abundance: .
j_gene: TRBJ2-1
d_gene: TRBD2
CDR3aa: CASTMTSIALVVNEQFF
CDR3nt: TGTGCCAGCACCATGACTAGCATTGCGCTCGTAGTCAATGAGCAGTTCTTC

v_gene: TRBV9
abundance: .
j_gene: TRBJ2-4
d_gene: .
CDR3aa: CASSATGINIQYF
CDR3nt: TGTGCCAGCAGCGCAACAGGGATCAACATTCAGTACTTC

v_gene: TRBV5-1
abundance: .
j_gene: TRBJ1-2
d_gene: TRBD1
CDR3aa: CASSRDSNYGYTF
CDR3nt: TGCGCCAGCAGCCGGGACAGTAACTATGGCTACACCTTC

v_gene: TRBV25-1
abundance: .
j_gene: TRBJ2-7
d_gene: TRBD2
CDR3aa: CASSAGGAPYEQYF
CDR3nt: TGTGCCAGCAGTGCGGGGGGGGCGCCGTACGAGCAGTACTTC

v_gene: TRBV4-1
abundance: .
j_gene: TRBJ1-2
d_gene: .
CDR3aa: CASSQDEGDRIYGYTF
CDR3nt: TGCGCCAGCAGCCAAGATGAGGGTGACAGGATCTATGGCTACACCTTC

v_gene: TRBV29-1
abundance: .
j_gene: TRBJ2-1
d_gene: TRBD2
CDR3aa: CSVVRVAGGQYNEQFF
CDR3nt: TGCAGCGTTGTTAGGGTAGCGGGGGGCCAATACAATGAGCAGTTCTTC

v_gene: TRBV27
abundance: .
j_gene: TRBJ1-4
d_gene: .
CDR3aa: CASSFGEKLFF
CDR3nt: TGTGCCAGCAGTTTTGGAGAGAAACTGTTTTTT

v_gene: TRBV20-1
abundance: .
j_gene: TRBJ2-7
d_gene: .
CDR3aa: CERGSSYEQYF
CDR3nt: TGCGAAAGGGGTTCCTCCTACGAGCAGTACTTC

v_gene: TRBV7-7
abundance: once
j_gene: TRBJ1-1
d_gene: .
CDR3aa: CASSQDRNTEAFF
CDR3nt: TGTGCCAGCAGTCAAGACAGGAACACTGAAGCTTTCTTT

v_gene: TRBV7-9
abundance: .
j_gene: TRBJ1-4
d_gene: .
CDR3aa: CASSLLRTTPSNEKLFF
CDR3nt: TGTGCCAGCAGCTTATTGCGGACAACCCCATCTAATGAAAAACTGTTTTTT

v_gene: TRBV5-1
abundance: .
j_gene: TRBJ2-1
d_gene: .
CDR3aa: CASSYEGGEQFF
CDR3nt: TGCGCCAGCAGCTATGAGGGCGGTGAGCAGTTCTTC

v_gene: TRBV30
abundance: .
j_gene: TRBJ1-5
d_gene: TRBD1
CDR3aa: CACGQGEVGSNQPQHF
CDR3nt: TGTGCCTGCGGACAGGGAGAGGTTGGAAGCAATCAGCCCCAGCATTTT

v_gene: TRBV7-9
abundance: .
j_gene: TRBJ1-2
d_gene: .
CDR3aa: CASSYTQGFYGYTF
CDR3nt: TGTGCCAGCAGCTACACACAGGGTTTCTATGGCTACACCTTC

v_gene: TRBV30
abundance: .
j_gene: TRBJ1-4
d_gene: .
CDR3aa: CAWSVQGAEKLFF
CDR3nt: TGTGCCTGGAGTGTACAGGGAGCTGAAAAACTGTTTTTT

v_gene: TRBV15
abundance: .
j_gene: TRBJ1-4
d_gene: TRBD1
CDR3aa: CATSRGQGGGKRLFF
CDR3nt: TGTGCCACCAGCAGAGGGCAGGGGGGCGGAAAAAGACTGTTTTTT

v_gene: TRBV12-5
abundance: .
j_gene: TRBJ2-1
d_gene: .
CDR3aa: CASGLVLPGATYNEQFF
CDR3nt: TGTGCTAGTGGTTTGGTACTCCCAGGGGCTACGTACAATGAGCAGTTCTTC

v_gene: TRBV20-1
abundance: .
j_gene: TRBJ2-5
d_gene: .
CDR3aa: CSASRGTQYF
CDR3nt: TGCAGTGCTAGTAGGGGGACCCAGTACTTC

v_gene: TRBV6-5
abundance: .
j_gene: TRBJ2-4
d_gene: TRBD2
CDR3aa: CASSYPGGNIQYF
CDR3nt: TGTGCCAGCAGTTACCCCGGGGGGAACATTCAGTACTTC

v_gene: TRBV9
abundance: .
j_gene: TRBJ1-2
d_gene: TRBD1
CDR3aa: CASSALTGDSYGYTF
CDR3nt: TGTGCCAGCAGCGCCTTGACAGGGGATAGCTATGGCTACACCTTC